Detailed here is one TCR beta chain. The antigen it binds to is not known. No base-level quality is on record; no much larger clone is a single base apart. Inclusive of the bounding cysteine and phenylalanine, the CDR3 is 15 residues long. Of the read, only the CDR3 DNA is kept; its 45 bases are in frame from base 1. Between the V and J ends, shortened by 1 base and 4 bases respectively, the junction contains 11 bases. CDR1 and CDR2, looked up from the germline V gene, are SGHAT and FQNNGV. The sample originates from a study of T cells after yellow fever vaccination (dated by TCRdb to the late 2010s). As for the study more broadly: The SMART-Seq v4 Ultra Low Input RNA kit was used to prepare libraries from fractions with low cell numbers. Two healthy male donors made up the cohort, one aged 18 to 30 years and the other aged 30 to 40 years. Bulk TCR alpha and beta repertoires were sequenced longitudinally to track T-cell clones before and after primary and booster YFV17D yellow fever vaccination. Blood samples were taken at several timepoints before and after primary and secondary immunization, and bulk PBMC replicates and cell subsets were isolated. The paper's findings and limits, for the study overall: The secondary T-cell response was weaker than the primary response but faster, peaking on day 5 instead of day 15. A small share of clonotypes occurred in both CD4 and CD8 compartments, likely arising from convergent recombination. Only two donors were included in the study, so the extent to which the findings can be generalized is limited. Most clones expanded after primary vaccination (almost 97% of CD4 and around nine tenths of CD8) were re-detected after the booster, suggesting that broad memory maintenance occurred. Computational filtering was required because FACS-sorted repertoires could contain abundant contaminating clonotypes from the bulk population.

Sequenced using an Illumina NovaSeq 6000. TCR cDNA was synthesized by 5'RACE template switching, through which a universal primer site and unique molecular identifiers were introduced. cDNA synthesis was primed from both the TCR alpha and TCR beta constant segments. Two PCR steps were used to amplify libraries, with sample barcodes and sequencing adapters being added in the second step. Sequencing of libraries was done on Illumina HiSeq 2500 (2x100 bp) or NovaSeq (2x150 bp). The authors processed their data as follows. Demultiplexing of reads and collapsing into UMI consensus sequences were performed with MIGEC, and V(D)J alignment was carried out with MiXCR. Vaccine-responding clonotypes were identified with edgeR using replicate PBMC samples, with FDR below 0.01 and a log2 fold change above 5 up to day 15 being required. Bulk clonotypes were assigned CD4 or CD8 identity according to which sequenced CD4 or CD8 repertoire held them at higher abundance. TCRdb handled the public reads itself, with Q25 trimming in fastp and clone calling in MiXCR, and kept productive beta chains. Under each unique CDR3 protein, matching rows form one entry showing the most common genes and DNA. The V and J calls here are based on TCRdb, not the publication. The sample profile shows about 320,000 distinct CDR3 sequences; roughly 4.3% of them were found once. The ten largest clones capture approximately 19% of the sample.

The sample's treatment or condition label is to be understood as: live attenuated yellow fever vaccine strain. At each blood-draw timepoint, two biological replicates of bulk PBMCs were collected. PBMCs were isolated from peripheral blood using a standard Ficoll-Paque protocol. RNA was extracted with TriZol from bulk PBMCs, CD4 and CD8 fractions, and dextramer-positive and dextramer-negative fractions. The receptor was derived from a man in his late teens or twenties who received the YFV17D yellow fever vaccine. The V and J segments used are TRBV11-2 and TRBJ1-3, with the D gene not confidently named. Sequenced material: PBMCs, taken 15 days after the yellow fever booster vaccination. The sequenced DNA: TGTGCCAGCAGCTTAGTTTCGACATTCGGAAACACCATATATTTT. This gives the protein CASSLVSTFGNTIYF.